A single sample is the source of the 27 T cell receptor beta chains below, sequenced in a study of blood T cell repertoires in COVID-19. Sequencing used immunoSEQ multiplex PCR; TCRdb keeps in-frame clones, though not all of them. The sample has about 200,000 clones; about nine tenths are singletons. Source material: peripheral blood. All receptors derive from a man between 18 and 29 years old with active or convalescent COVID-19.

J is TRBJ1-2 and V is TRBV19; 8 bases fit TRBD1. The germline V gene has CDR1 LNHDA and CDR2 SQIVND (reference sequence). J gave up 7 bases and V 5 bases, and 21 bases lay outside the gene matches. This CDR3 contains 18 residues. DNA for the CDR3: TGTGCCAGTAGTCTGCGCCCGATGGGGACAGGTGATCGTTTTGGCTACACCTTC. This codes for CASSLRPMGTGDRFGYTF.

Only a few counts were recorded for this clone. The rearrangement uses TRBV7-8 and TRBJ2-4; maybe TRBD1 (6 bases). The germline CDR1 and CDR2 sequences are SGHVS and FQNEAQ. The CDR3 length is 17 residues. Between the trimmed V and J ends, which lost 1 base and 0 bases, there was a span of 13 bases. DNA of the CDR3: TGTGCCAGCAGCTTAGATGGACAGTTACTAGCCAAAAACATTCAGTACTTC. Protein sequence: CASSLDGQLLAKNIQYF.

This clone was picked up one time. The CDR3 DNA is TGTGCCAGCAGTGGGATCGAGGGTAACACCGGGGAGCTGTTTTTT. It yields the protein CASSGIEGNTGELFF. J is TRBJ2-2 and V is TRBV28, with a weak D call TRBD2 (5 bases). Germline V gene sequence: CDR1 MDHEN, CDR2 SYDVKM. The V end was cut by 5 bases, the J end by 2 bases, with 12 bases between. The CDR3 is made up of 15 amino acids. The complete variable domain, with remaining parts taken from reference TRBV28 and TRBJ2-2, reads DVKVTQSSRYLVKRTGEKVFLECVQDMDHENMFWYRQDPGLGLRLIYFSYDVKMKEKGDIPEGYSVSREKKERFSLILESASTNQTSMYLCASSGIEGNTGELFFGEGSRLTVL.

The gene calls are TRBV29-1 and TRBJ2-5, with 7 positions matching TRBD1. Germline CDR1 SQVTM, CDR2 ANQGSEA. V lost 7 bases to trimming and J lost 4 bases; unmatched junction nucleotides: 6. This CDR3 has 12 residues. The CDR3 DNA sequence: TGCAGCGCGGAAAGGGGGCTAGAGACCCAGTACTTC. Its translation is CSAERGLETQYF.

The rearrangement joins TRBV5-8 to TRBJ1-2, with D possibly TRBD1 on 6 matching bases. The CDR3 extends over 14 amino acids. Germline V gene data show CDR1 as SGHTS and CDR2 as YDEGEE. The ends were cut back, 4 bases at V and 7 bases at J, with 17 bases in the middle. In nucleotides, the CDR3 is TGTGCCAGCAGCCCGGGACACTACCCCGGTGGCTACACCTTC. This translates into CASSPGHYPGGYTF. The full variable domain, completed using reference TRBV5-8 and TRBJ1-2, is EAGVTQSPTHLIKTRGQQATLRCSPISGHTSVYWYQQALGLGLQFLLWYDEGEERNRGNFPPRFSGRQFPNYSSELNVNALELEDSALYLCASSPGHYPGGYTFGSGTRLTVV.

The V gene is TRBV19, the J gene TRBJ1-6, with 9 positions matching TRBD1. CDR1 and CDR2 from the germline V gene are LNHDA and SQIVND (reference sequence). The CDR3 runs to 16 residues. V was clipped by 6 bases and J by 10 bases; unmatched bases: 13. CDR3: CASSQMSGTGSSPLHF. Here the CDR3 DNA reads TGTGCCAGTAGCCAGATGTCCGGGACAGGGTCATCACCCCTCCACTTT.

The CDR3 sequence is CASSESGASNSPLHF. The CDR3, as DNA: TGCGCCAGCAGTGAGTCAGGGGCAAGTAATTCACCCCTCCACTTT. V usage is TRBV10-2 and J usage is TRBJ1-6, with D perhaps matching TRBD1 (5 bases). The CDR3 consists of 15 residues. CDR1 is WSHSY, CDR2 SAAADI, per germline. The ends were cut back, 0 bases at V and 6 bases at J, with 9 bases in the middle.

This chain connects TRBV18 to TRBJ2-1, with TRBD1 identical over 8 bases. The germline CDR1 and CDR2 sequences are KGHSH and LQKENI. The CDR3 totals 13 residues. V was clipped by 5 bases and J by 6 bases; unmatched bases: 3. The CDR3 reads CASSSGTGNEQFF. Here the CDR3 DNA reads TGTGCCAGCTCATCCGGGACAGGCAATGAGCAGTTCTTC.

The CDR3 loop reads CASSRLAVETQYF. The CDR3 coding sequence is TGTGCCAGCAGTCGGCTAGCAGTAGAGACCCAGTACTTC. The chain has TRBV28 and TRBJ2-5; perhaps TRBD2 as D (5 bases). V lost 5 bases and J lost 4, with 11 bases in between. The CDR3 totals 13 residues. Germline loops: CDR1 MDHEN, CDR2 SYDVKM.

For the CDR3, the DNA is TGTGCCAGCAGCCAAGGAGGGCCCACTGAAGCTTTCTTT. It codes for CASSQGGPTEAFF. The chain couples TRBV4-2 to TRBJ1-1; D is uncertain. This CDR3 region has 13 residues. V was pared by 1 base and J by 4 bases, with 7 bases between. CDR1 and CDR2 (germline): LGHNA, YNFKEQ.

This clone was detected only a few times. The genes are TRBV4-1 and TRBJ2-5, with TRBD1 matching 9 bases. With 1 base clipped from V and 5 bases from J, the junction kept 11 bases outside the gene matches. CDR1 is MGHRA, CDR2 YSYEKL, per germline. CDR3 length equals 17 residues. The CDR3 nucleotides are TGCGCCAGCAGCCAAGGTTTACTCCGGGACAGGGAGGAGACCCAGTACTTC. As protein: CASSQGLLRDREETQYF.

Here the CDR3 DNA reads TGCAGCGTTGGGAAACCGACAGGGGGGGCCTACGAGCAGTACTTC. This encodes CSVGKPTGGAYEQYF. J is TRBJ2-7 and V is TRBV29-1; 9 nucleotides align to TRBD1. Germline loops: CDR1 SQVTM, CDR2 ANQGSEA. The CDR3 totals 15 residues. V lost 4 bases to trimming and J lost 2 bases; unmatched junction nucleotides: 9.

The chain couples TRBV28 to TRBJ2-1; 13 bases agree with TRBD2. CDR3 length: 19 amino acids. V lost 6 bases to trimming and J lost 9 bases; unmatched junction nucleotides: 20. Germline V CDR1 and CDR2: MDHEN, SYDVKM. The CDR3, as DNA: TGTGCCAGCAGCAAAACCGGACTAGCGGGAGTGAGGGTGAGCGGTGAGCAGTTCTTC. Amino acids: CASSKTGLAGVRVSGEQFF.

This sequence joins TRBV19 and TRBJ2-1; 7 bases fit TRBD2. CDR1 is LNHDA and CDR2 is SQIVND in the germline V gene (reference sequence). With V trimmed by 3 bases and J by 9 bases, 2 bases remained unmatched. The CDR3 consists of 12 residues. CDR3 in DNA: TGTGCCAGTAGTATCTCGGGGGGTGAGCAGTTCTTC. This gives the protein CASSISGGEQFF.

This chain joins TRBV10-2 and TRBJ2-3; D is ambiguous. Germline V CDR1 and CDR2: WSHSY, SAAADI. The CDR3 contains 17 residues. Trimming shortened V by 4 bases and J by 5 bases, and 22 bases separated the two germline ends. The CDR3 DNA is TGCGCCAGCAGTGTGGTTGGAGACCCAAAGGTTGTAGATACGCAGTATTTT. Protein: CASSVVGDPKVVDTQYF.

The chain couples TRBV19 to TRBJ1-1, with TRBD1 matching over 9 bases. Germline lookup yields CDR1 LNHDA and CDR2 SQIVND (reference sequence). Trimming removed 5 bases from V and 3 bases from J; junction bases left unmatched: 7. CDR3 length equals 15 residues. In DNA, the CDR3 is TGTGCCAGTAGTCTTCAAGACAGGGGGGACACTGAAGCTTTCTTT. Amino acid sequence: CASSLQDRGDTEAFF.

This chain joins TRBV6-1 and TRBJ1-2; D gene ambiguous. This CDR3 spans 18 amino acids. The V end was cut by 3 bases, the J end by 3 bases, with 23 bases between. Germline values: CDR1 MNHNS, CDR2 SASEGT. CDR3 sequence reads: CASSDIIREHRGDYGYTF. CDR3 coding DNA: TGTGCCAGCAGTGACATAATTAGGGAACACCGGGGAGACTATGGCTACACCTTC.

The chain employs TRBV18 and TRBJ1-2, with no clear D. Trimming left V 2 bases short and J 7 bases short, with 11 bases between. Germline assignment: CDR1 KGHSH and CDR2 LQKENI. The CDR3 is made up of 13 amino acids. The CDR3: CASSPVPAGGYTF. For the CDR3, the DNA is TGTGCCAGCTCACCAGTCCCGGCGGGTGGCTACACCTTC.

This chain links TRBV5-6 with TRBJ2-5; D possibly corresponds to TRBD2 (6 bases). Trimming shortened V by 1 base and J by 2 bases, and 9 bases separated the two germline ends. The CDR3 is 14 amino acids. Germline values: CDR1 SGHDT, CDR2 YYEEEE. This chain's CDR3 is CASSLTGTQETQYF. CDR3 in DNA: TGTGCCAGCAGCTTGACCGGGACTCAAGAGACCCAGTACTTC. Full variable domain (missing parts from reference TRBV5-6 and TRBJ2-5): DAGVTQSPTHLIKTRGQQVTLRCSPKSGHDTVSWYQQALGQGPQFIFQYYEEEERQRGNFPDRFSGHQFPNYSSELNVNALLLGDSALYLCASSLTGTQETQYFGPGTRLLVL.

The V call is TRBV4-2, the J call TRBJ2-2; a possible D gene is TRBD1 (5 bases). Trimming stripped 3 bases from V and 4 bases from J, with 12 bases between. In germline, CDR1 is LGHNA, CDR2 YNFKEQ. There are 15 residues in the CDR3. The DNA for the CDR3 is TGTGCCAGCAGCCAGGGGCGGATCGTCACCGGGGAGCTGTTTTTT. Translated: CASSQGRIVTGELFF.

The chain employs TRBV21-1 and TRBJ2-1; no DNA check was done on the table's D call, TRBD1. TRBV21-1 is labeled a pseudogene. The CDR3 runs to 15 residues. As DNA, the CDR3 is TGTGCCAGCAGCAAAGCCAAGACAGATTACAATGAGCAGTTCTTC. Translating gives CASSKAKTDYNEQFF.

The chain is built from TRBV15 and TRBJ1-5; D is unresolved. Germline lookup yields CDR1 LNHNV and CDR2 YYDKDF (reference sequence). Trimming stripped 1 base from V and 3 bases from J, with 4 bases between. This CDR3 comprises 13 residues. The CDR3 nucleotides are TGTGCCACCAGCAGAGTATACAATCAGCCCCAGCATTTT. Translating gives CATSRVYNQPQHF.

This chain joins TRBV6-5 and TRBJ1-3; TRBD1 matches 9 bases. CDR3 size: 14 residues. In germline, CDR1 is MNHEY, CDR2 SVGAGI. V lost 10 bases and J lost 3; bases outside the gene matches: 7. CDR3 bases: TGTGCCACCCACAGGGGGCACTTTGGAAACACCATATATTTT. It is translated as CATHRGHFGNTIYF.

This sequence joins TRBV11-2 and TRBJ2-1; D is possibly TRBD1 (6 bases). The CDR3 contains 13 residues. In germline, CDR1 is SGHAT, CDR2 FQNNGV. With 1 base removed from V and 9 bases from J, the gap between germline ends came to 10 bases. The CDR3 is CASSLGAQGEQFF. CDR3 coding DNA: TGTGCCAGCAGCTTAGGAGCACAGGGTGAGCAGTTCTTC.

CDR3 protein: CASSPRTDAEAFF. CDR3 in DNA: TGTGCCAGCAGTCCTAGGACAGACGCTGAAGCTTTCTTT. The rearrangement links TRBV12-3 or TRBV12-4 to TRBJ1-1; possible D gene TRBD1, 6 bases. The CDR3 length is 13 residues. Trimming pared 5 bases from V and 6 bases from J, leaving 13 bases between.

The J gene is TRBJ2-7, the V gene TRBV3-1 (or the pseudogene TRBV3-2), with D maybe TRBD1 (8 bases). CDR3 length: 14 residues. Germline V gene data show CDR1 as LGHDT and CDR2 as YNNKEL (reference sequence). V lost 4 bases and J lost 5, with 15 bases in between. Written as DNA, the CDR3 is TGTGCCAGCAGCCCCTACACAGGGGGGGACGAGCAGTACTTC. Translated: CASSPYTGGDEQYF.

The chain combines TRBV5-1 with TRBJ1-2; TRBD1 aligns across 7 bases. V was clipped by 1 base and J by 7 bases; unmatched bases: 13. Germline CDR1 reads SGHRS; CDR2 reads YFSETQ. The CDR3 length is 16 residues. This chain's CDR3 is CASSLTFPTGAAGYTF. The CDR3 DNA reads TGCGCCAGCAGCTTGACCTTCCCCACAGGGGCGGCTGGCTACACCTTC.